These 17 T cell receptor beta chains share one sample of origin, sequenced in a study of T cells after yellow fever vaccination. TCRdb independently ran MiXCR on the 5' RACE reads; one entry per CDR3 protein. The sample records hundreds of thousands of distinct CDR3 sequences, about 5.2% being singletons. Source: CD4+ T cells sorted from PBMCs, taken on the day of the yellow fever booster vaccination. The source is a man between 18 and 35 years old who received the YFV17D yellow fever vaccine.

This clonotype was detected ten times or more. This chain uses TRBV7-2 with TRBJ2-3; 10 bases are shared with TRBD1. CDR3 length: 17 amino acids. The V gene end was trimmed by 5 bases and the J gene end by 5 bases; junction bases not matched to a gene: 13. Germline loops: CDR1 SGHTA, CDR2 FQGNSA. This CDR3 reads CASSDRDRGWGGDTQYF. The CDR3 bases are TGTGCCAGCAGCGACCGGGACAGGGGCTGGGGGGGAGATACGCAGTATTTT.

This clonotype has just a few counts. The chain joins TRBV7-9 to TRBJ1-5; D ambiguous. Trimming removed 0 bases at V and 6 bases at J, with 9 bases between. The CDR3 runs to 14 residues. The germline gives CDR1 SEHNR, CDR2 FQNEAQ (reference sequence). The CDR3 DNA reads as TGTGCCAGCAGCTTAGCGCTTGACGGTCAGCCCCAGCATTTT. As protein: CASSLALDGQPQHF.

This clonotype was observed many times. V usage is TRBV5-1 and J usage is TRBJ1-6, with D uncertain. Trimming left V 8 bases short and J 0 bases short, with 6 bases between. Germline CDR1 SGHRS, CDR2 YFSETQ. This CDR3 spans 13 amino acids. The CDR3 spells CASCLSYNSPLHF. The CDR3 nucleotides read TGCGCCAGTTGCCTCTCCTATAATTCACCCCTCCACTTT.

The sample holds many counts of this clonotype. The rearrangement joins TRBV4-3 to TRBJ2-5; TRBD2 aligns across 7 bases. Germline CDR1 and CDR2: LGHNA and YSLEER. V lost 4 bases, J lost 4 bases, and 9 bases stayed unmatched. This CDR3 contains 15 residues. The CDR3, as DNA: TGCGCCAGCAGCCCCCGGCCTGGCGGGGGAGAGACCCAGTACTTC. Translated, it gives CASSPRPGGGETQYF.

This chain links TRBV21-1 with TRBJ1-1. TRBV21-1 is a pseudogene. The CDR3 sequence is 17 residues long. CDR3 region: CASSKPVDGKQDTEAFF. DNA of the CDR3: TGTGCCAGCAGCAAGCCGGTCGACGGAAAGCAGGACACTGAAGCTTTCTTT.

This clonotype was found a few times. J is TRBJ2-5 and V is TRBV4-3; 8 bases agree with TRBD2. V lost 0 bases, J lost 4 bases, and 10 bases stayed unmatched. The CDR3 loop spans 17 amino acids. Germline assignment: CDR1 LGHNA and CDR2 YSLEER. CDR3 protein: CASSQDIYGGVLETQYF. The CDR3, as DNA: TGCGCCAGCAGCCAAGATATATACGGGGGGGTTTTAGAGACCCAGTACTTC.

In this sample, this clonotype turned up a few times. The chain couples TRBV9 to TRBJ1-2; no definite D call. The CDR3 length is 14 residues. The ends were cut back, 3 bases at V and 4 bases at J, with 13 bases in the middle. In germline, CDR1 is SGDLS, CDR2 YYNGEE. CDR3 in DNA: TGTGCCAGCAGCGAAGTAGCAGGACGCTATGGCTACACCTTC. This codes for CASSEVAGRYGYTF.

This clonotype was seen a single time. The CDR3 DNA follows: TGCGCCAGCAGCCCCGGGGGGGCTACGGTACAAGAGACCCAGTACTTC. This sequence encodes CASSPGGATVQETQYF. V usage is TRBV5-1 and J usage is TRBJ2-5; 8 nucleotides match TRBD2. This CDR3 region has 16 residues. The junction had 10 bases not matched to a gene; V was cut back by 4 bases and J by 2 bases. The V gene's germline CDR1 is SGHRS and CDR2 YFSETQ.

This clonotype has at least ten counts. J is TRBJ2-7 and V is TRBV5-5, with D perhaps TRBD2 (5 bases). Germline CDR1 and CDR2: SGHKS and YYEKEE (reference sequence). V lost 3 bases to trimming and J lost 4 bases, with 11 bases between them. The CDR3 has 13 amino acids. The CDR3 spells CASSSRDRYEQYF. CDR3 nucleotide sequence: TGTGCCAGCAGCTCCCGGGATCGTTACGAGCAGTACTTC. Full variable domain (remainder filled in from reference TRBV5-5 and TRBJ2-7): DAGVTQSPTHLIKTRGQQVTLRCSPISGHKSVSWYQQVLGQGPQFIFQYYEKEERGRGNFPDRFSARQFPNYSSELNVNALLLGDSALYLCASSSRDRYEQYFGPGTRLTVT.

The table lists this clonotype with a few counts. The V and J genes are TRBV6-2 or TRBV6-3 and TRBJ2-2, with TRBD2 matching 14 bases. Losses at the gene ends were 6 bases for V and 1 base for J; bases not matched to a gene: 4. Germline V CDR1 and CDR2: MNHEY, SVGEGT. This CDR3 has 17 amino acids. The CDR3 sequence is CASRQGLAGENTGELFF. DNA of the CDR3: TGTGCCAGCAGACAGGGACTAGCGGGGGAGAACACCGGGGAGCTGTTTTTT.

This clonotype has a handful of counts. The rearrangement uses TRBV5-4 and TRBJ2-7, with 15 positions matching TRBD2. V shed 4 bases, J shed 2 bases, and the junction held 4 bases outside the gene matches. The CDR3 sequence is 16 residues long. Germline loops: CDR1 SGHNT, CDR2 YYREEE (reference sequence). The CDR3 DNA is TGTGCCAGCAGCGTTGGACTAGCGGGGGGGCCCTACGAGCAGTACTTC. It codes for CASSVGLAGGPYEQYF. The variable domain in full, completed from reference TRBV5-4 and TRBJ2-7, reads ETGVTQSPTHLIKTRGQQVTLRCSSQSGHNTVSWYQQALGQGPQFIFQYYREEENGRGNFPPRFSGLQFPNYSSELNVNALELDDSALYLCASSVGLAGGPYEQYFGPGTRLTVT.

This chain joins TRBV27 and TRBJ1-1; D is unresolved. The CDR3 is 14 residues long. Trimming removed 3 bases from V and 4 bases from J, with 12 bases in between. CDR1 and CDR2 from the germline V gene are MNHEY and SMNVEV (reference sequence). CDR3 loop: CASSFWTEGTEAFF. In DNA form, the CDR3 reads TGTGCCAGCAGTTTTTGGACCGAGGGCACTGAAGCTTTCTTT.

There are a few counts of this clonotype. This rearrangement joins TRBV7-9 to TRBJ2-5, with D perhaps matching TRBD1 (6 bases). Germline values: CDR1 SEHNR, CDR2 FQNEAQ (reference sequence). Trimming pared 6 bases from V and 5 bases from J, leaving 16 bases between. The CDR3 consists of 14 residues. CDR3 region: CASSPHRVLETQYF. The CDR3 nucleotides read TGTGCCAGCAGTCCGCACAGGGTTTTGGAGACCCAGTACTTC.

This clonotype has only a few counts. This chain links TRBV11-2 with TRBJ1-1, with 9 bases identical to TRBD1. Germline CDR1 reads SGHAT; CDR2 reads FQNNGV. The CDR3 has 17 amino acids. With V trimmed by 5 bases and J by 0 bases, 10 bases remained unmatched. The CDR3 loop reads CASSQDRGFVMNTEAFF. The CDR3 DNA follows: TGTGCCAGCAGCCAAGACAGGGGGTTCGTGATGAACACTGAAGCTTTCTTT. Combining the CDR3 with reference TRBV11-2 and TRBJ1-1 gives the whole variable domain EAGVAQSPRYKIIEKRQSVAFWCNPISGHATLYWYQQILGQGPKLLIQFQNNGVVDDSQLPKDRFSAERLKGVDSTLKIQPAKLEDSAVYLCASSQDRGFVMNTEAFFGQGTRLTVV.

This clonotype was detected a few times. CDR3 residues: CASSPLPGLAPTDTQYF. CDR3 coding DNA: TGCGCCAGCAGCCCATTACCCGGACTAGCACCCACAGATACGCAGTATTTT. The chain combines TRBV4-3 with TRBJ2-3; 8 nucleotides line up with TRBD2. The germline V gene has CDR1 LGHNA and CDR2 YSLEER. The CDR3 loop spans 17 amino acids. The J segment lost 2 bases and the V segment lost 4 bases, leaving 11 bases of the junction unmatched.

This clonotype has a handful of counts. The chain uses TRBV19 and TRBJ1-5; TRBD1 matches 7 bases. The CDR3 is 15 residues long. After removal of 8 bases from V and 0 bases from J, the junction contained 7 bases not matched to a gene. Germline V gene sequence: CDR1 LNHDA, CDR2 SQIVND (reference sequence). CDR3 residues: CASGSDRASNQPQHF. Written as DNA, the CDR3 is TGTGCCAGTGGCTCCGACAGGGCTAGCAATCAGCCCCAGCATTTT. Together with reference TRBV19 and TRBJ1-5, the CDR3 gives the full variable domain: DGGITQSPKYLFRKEGQNVTLSCEQNLNHDAMYWYRQDPGQGLRLIYYSQIVNDFQKGDIAEGYSVSREKKESFPLTVTSAQKNPTAFYLCASGSDRASNQPQHFGDGTRLSIL.

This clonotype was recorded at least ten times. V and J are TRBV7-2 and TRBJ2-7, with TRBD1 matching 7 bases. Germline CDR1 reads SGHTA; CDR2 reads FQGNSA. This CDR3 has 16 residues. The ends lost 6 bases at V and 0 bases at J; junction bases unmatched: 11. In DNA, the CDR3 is TGTGCCAGCAGTATCACCGGGACAGTCCTCTCCTACGAGCAGTACTTC. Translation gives CASSITGTVLSYEQYF.